These 5 T cell receptor beta chains came from one sample sequenced in a study of T cell changes during pregnancy in multiple sclerosis. Method: immunoSEQ multiplex PCR; TCRdb's copy keeps in-frame clones and lacks some. The repertoire holds about 41,000 clones, with roughly 90% as singletons. Sequencing used CD8+ T cells from peripheral blood mononuclear cells, obtained in the third trimester of pregnancy. The receptors derive from a female donor with multiple sclerosis, enrolled in a pregnancy study.

This clone was observed a handful of times. The chain carries TRBV6-1 and TRBJ1-6; 11 bases agree with TRBD1. This CDR3 is built from 14 residues. The germline CDR1 and CDR2 sequences are MNHNS and SASEGT. Trimming at V came to 1 base and at J to 10 bases, leaving 0 bases not matched to a gene. CDR3: CASSEGTGGSPLHF. The CDR3 DNA reads TGTGCCAGCAGTGAAGGGACAGGGGGCTCACCCCTCCACTTT.

V usage is TRBV2 and J usage is TRBJ2-1, with TRBD2 as a possible D gene (6 bases). This CDR3 contains 12 residues. CDR1 and CDR2 (germline): SNHLY, FYNNEI. V lost 2 bases to trimming and J lost 8 bases, with 7 bases between them. The CDR3 DNA reads TGTGCCAGCAGTGAACGCGGGGATGAGCAGTTCTTC. Its translation is CASSERGDEQFF.

The chain uses TRBV27 and TRBJ1-6; D not certain. The germline CDR1 and CDR2 sequences are MNHEY and SMNVEV (reference sequence). The CDR3 extends over 12 amino acids. The V gene lost 5 bases and the J gene lost 8 bases, with 7 bases spanning the gap. The CDR3: CASSEGYSPLHF. CDR3 coding DNA: TGTGCCAGCAGTGAGGGCTATTCACCCCTCCACTTT.

The chain is built from TRBV28 and TRBJ2-7; the D is unclear. The CDR3 contains 10 residues. Germline-derived CDR1 and CDR2 are MDHEN and SYDVKM. V was shortened by 5 bases and J by 3 bases, with 2 bases between the two germline ends. The DNA for the CDR3 is TGTGCCAGCAGTCGCTACGAGCAGTACTTC. It specifies CASSRYEQYF.

This clone showed up just once. V and J are TRBV5-1 and TRBJ2-7, with a tentative D call TRBD2 (6 bases). Germline assignment: CDR1 SGHRS and CDR2 YFSETQ. V was pared by 7 bases and J by 0 bases, with 14 bases between. The CDR3 runs 14 residues. The CDR3 DNA sequence: TGCGCCAGCGCCCCGTATAGCGGCTCCTACGAGCAGTACTTC. Amino acids: CASAPYSGSYEQYF.